This T cell receptor (beta chain) was sequenced for a study of PD-L1 blockade in urothelial cancer. At the level of the study: T cell content in blood samples showed a median of around 140,000.

This CDR3 is 14 amino acids long. V shed 1 base and J shed 3 bases, with 10 bases lying between them. Germline lookup yields CDR1 SGHNT and CDR2 YYREEE (reference sequence). Using immunoSEQ multiplex PCR, the repertoire was profiled, and TCRdb retains in-frame clones only, with some absent. Of about 50,000 clones in the sample, 88% are singletons; the top ten hold 2% to 2.5%. Specified time point: peripheral blood 6 weeks after treatment start. The chain has TRBV5-4 and TRBJ2-5, with D tentatively TRBD1 (6 bases). This clonotype originated in a man between 60 and 75 years old with urothelial cancer. The specimen comprised PBMCs, sampled around atezolizumab (anti-PD-L1) treatment. DNA for the CDR3: TGTGCCAGCAGCTTGAAGGACAGTAAAGAGACCCAGTACTTC. Translation: CASSLKDSKETQYF.